The present T cell receptor (beta chain) was sequenced within a study of graft-versus-host responses after intestinal transplantation. Whole-study context: Tacrolimus plus steroids were given to all recipients for 2 to 4 years, preceded by anti-thymocyte globulin induction. General observations from the study: Association was observed between peak circulating GvH clone levels and early post-transplant HvG declines. The marrow of recipients harbored GvH clones, and ileum or blood showed some of them first.

Assay used: immunoSEQ multiplex PCR; TCRdb lists only in-frame clones, some missing. The table records around 70,000 clones, about 90% of them present only once. CDR1 and CDR2 (germline): KGHSH, LQKENI. The CDR3 sequence is 15 residues long. Trimming shortened V by 2 bases and J by 3 bases, and 14 bases separated the two germline ends. This clone has only a few counts. The antigen is undetermined. The sequencing used unstimulated CD8+ T cells sorted from spleen or lymph node cells, collected before intestinal transplant. The chain recombines TRBV18 with TRBJ2-7; weak D call: TRBD1 (5 bases). This TCR was sampled from a human donor who received an intestinal transplant. Here the CDR3 DNA reads TGTGCCAGCTCACCAGCAGGGCCTACATACTACGAGCAGTACTTC. This encodes CASSPAGPTYYEQYF.